This is a list of T cell receptor beta chains from one sample in a study of T cells after somatic rescue of genetic block. The assay was immunoSEQ multiplex PCR, and TCRdb's table has in-frame clones only and misses some. The data hold 68,000 or so clones, with around 92% observed a single time. Specimen: peripheral blood mononuclear cells (PBMCs). These receptors all stem from a middle-aged man. CDR3s include the opening cysteine and the closing phenylalanine or tryptophan. A D gene is named only where the DNA matches it firmly. A row's size may be missing; if present it is once, few, many or a size class.

clone_size	cdr3_length	j_call	v_call	d_call	cdr3_nt	cdr3_aa
-	15	TRBJ1-1	TRBV28	TRBD1	TGTGCCAGCAGGACCAACAGGGGGTGGGGGACTGAAGCTTTCTTT	CASRTNRGWGTEAFF
-	15	TRBJ2-5	TRBV11-3	-	TGTGCCAGCAGCGCCCGACTGGGATCCCAAGAGACCCAGTACTTC	CASSARLGSQETQYF
-	12	TRBJ2-1	TRBV5-5	-	TGTGCCGTCCGTGGCTGGTACAATGAGCAGTTCTTC	CAVRGWYNEQFF
-	16	TRBJ2-7	TRBV5-1	-	TGCGCCAGCAGCTTGGGTTTAGAAGACTTCACCTACGAGCAGTACTTC	CASSLGLEDFTYEQYF
-	13	TRBJ2-2	TRBV7-6	-	TGTGCCAGCAGCCCAGCCAGCACCGGGGAGCTGTTTTTT	CASSPASTGELFF
-	15	TRBJ2-3	TRBV5-6	TRBD1	TGTGCCAGCAGCTTACAGGGGTTGATTACAGATACGCAGTATTTT	CASSLQGLITDTQYF
-	15	TRBJ1-6	TRBV5-6	-	TGTGCCAGCAGCGGGCGGGGCCGAGGGCATTCACCCCTCCACTTT	CASSGRGRGHSPLHF
-	15	TRBJ1-6	TRBV7-8	-	TGTGCCAGCAGCTTAGCGACTGGGGGTAATTCACCCCTCCACTTT	CASSLATGGNSPLHF
-	14	TRBJ2-1	TRBV6-5	-	TGTGCCAGCAGTTACTCGAGTTCGGCGCGTGAGCAGTTCTTC	CASSYSSSAREQFF
-	15	TRBJ2-7	TRBV27	-	TGTGCCAGCAGTGTGCGAGGACAGCGCAACTACGAGCAGTACTTC	CASSVRGQRNYEQYF
-	14	TRBJ1-1	TRBV19	TRBD1	TGTGCCCCCCGGGCAGGGGGCCAGAACACTGAAGCTTTCTTT	CAPRAGGQNTEAFF
-	15	TRBJ1-2	TRBV4-1	-	TGCGCCAGCAGCCTGTCGGGACAATCAGTCTATGGCTACACCTTC	CASSLSGQSVYGYTF
-	16	TRBJ2-1	TRBV2	TRBD2	TGTGCCAGCAGTGAAATAGCGGGAGGGTCCTACAATGAGCAGTTCTTC	CASSEIAGGSYNEQFF
-	15	TRBJ2-7	TRBV12-1	-	TGTGCCAGCAGCTCCGAGACAGAAAAATCCTACGAGCAGTACTTC	CASSSETEKSYEQYF
-	14	TRBJ1-1	TRBV11-2	-	TGTGCCAGCAGCCCTGGGGCGGAGAACACTGAAGCTTTCTTT	CASSPGAENTEAFF
-	12	TRBJ1-1	TRBV7-2	-	TGTGCCAGCAGCTTTTCAAAGGAGGAAGCTTTCTTT	CASSFSKEEAFF
-	12	TRBJ2-7	TRBV6-1	TRBD2	TGTGCCAGCAGTGGCCGCGGGAGCGGCCAGTACTTC	CASSGRGSGQYF
-	16	TRBJ2-7	TRBV4-3	TRBD2	TGCGCCAGCAGCCAAGATGCGACTAGCGGGATCTACGAGCAGTACTTC	CASSQDATSGIYEQYF
-	13	TRBJ2-7	TRBV29-1	-	TGCAGCGTTGATTCCCCAGGGGGGGACGAGCAGTACTTC	CSVDSPGGDEQYF
-	16	TRBJ2-5	TRBV11-2	TRBD2	TGTGCCAGCAGCATTCAAGGCGGGCTAGCGGAAGAGACCCAGTACTTC	CASSIQGGLAEETQYF
-	13	TRBJ1-2	TRBV2	-	TGTGCCAGCAGACCGGGACTTAACTATGGCTACACCTTC	CASRPGLNYGYTF
-	14	TRBJ2-7	TRBV19	TRBD1	TGTGCCAGTAGTATCCGGGACAGGGGGTACGAGCAGTACTTC	CASSIRDRGYEQYF
-	10	TRBJ1-1	TRBV5-8	-	TGTGCCAGCACAGAGACTGAAGCTTTCTTT	CASTETEAFF
-	16	TRBJ2-2	TRBV7-3	TRBD2	TGTGCCAGCAGCTTAACTAGCGGGGGATACACCGGGGAGCTGTTTTTT	CASSLTSGGYTGELFF
-	14	TRBJ1-1	TRBV5-8	-	TGTGCCAGCAGCTGGAGGACAAAGGGCACTGAAGCTTTCTTT	CASSWRTKGTEAFF
-	13	TRBJ2-3	TRBV2	-	TGTGCCAGCAGGGAAGGGCGCACAGATACGCAGTATTTT	CASREGRTDTQYF
-	14	TRBJ2-7	TRBV5-1	-	TGCGCCAGCAGCTTGCAAGACGCGGGATACGAGCAGTACTTC	CASSLQDAGYEQYF
-	18	TRBJ1-2	TRBV7-9	-	TGTGCCAGCAGCTTAGTTGGGGCCGGGCAGGGAAGTAACTATGGCTACACCTTC	CASSLVGAGQGSNYGYTF
-	13	TRBJ2-5	TRBV2	TRBD1	TGTGCCAGCTCCGGGACAGTCCAAGAGACCCAGTACTTC	CASSGTVQETQYF
-	12	TRBJ1-1	TRBV6-5	-	TGTGCCAGCAGTCCCGGGCCGGCTGAAGCTTTCTTT	CASSPGPAEAFF
-	14	TRBJ1-3	TRBV7-2	-	TGTGCCAGCAGCTTGCACAGATCCGGAAACACCATATATTTT	CASSLHRSGNTIYF
-	17	TRBJ2-4	TRBV28	TRBD2	TGTGCCAGCAGTTACTCGGGACTAGCGGGAAGCAAAAACATTCAGTACTTC	CASSYSGLAGSKNIQYF
-	15	TRBJ1-5	TRBV6-5	TRBD1	TGTGCCAGCAGTACGGACAGGTATAGCAATCAGCCCCAGCATTTT	CASSTDRYSNQPQHF
-	16	TRBJ2-3	TRBV14	TRBD2	TGTGCCAGCAGCTTCCGAAAGCGGGGGGATTTTGATACGCAGTATTTT	CASSFRKRGDFDTQYF
-	17	TRBJ2-2	TRBV5-6	TRBD2	TGTGCCAGCAGCTTCTCCGGGCTAGCGGGAAGCACCGGGGAGCTGTTTTTT	CASSFSGLAGSTGELFF
-	12	TRBJ2-7	TRBV19	TRBD1	TGTGCCAGTAGCAGGACAGGATACGAGCAGTACTTC	CASSRTGYEQYF
-	15	TRBJ2-5	TRBV4-1	-	TGCGCCAGCAGCCAAGATCTTACCAGTGAAGAGACCCAGTACTTC	CASSQDLTSEETQYF
-	15	TRBJ2-7	TRBV7-9	TRBD2	TGTGCCAGCAGAACTTCTAGCGGGGGGAGCTACGAGCAGTACTTC	CASRTSSGGSYEQYF
few	16	TRBJ1-4	TRBV14	-	TGTGCCAGCAGCCAAGACTACAGATCTTTGGGAGAAAAACTGTTTTTT	CASSQDYRSLGEKLFF
-	14	TRBJ2-1	TRBV4-1	TRBD2	TGCGCCAGCGGTAGGCTAGCGGGGATTAATGAGCAGTTCTTC	CASGRLAGINEQFF
-	16	TRBJ2-7	TRBV4-1	TRBD2	TGCGCCAGCAGCCAAGAAGGGACTAGCTCCTCCTACGAGCAGTACTTC	CASSQEGTSSSYEQYF
-	13	TRBJ2-5	TRBV19	TRBD1	TGTGCCAGTAGTATCGGACAGGGAGAGACCCAGTACTTC	CASSIGQGETQYF
few	12	TRBJ2-7	TRBV5-4	TRBD1	TGTGCCAGCAGCTCGACAGGGCTCGAGCAGTACTTC	CASSSTGLEQYF
once	12	TRBJ1-2	TRBV2	-	TGTGCCAGCAGTGAGGAGGGTCATGGCTACACCTTC	CASSEEGHGYTF
once	16	TRBJ1-3	TRBV6-5	TRBD1	TGTGCCAGCAGTTACCGAGGCAGGGGGCGGGGAAACACCATATATTTT	CASSYRGRGRGNTIYF
-	14	TRBJ1-2	TRBV7-8	-	TGTGCCAGCAGCTCCGCCATGGGCCACTATGGCTACACCTTC	CASSSAMGHYGYTF
-	13	TRBJ2-5	TRBV7-9	-	TGTGCCAGCAGCTTAGCCGAGCAAGAGACCCAGTACTTC	CASSLAEQETQYF
-	12	TRBJ2-5	TRBV6-1	-	TGTGCCAGCAACAGTCGGGGTGAGACCCAGTACTTC	CASNSRGETQYF
-	16	TRBJ2-7	TRBV5-1	-	TGCGCCAGCAGCAGCTTGGGTATGGCATCCGCCTACGAGCAGTACTTC	CASSSLGMASAYEQYF
-	14	TRBJ1-1	TRBV5-4	-	TGTGCCAGCAGCTTAGGCCAGGAGAACACTGAAGCTTTCTTT	CASSLGQENTEAFF
-	13	TRBJ2-1	TRBV30	TRBD1	TGTGCCTGGAGTCAGGGGGTCCACAATGAGCAGTTCTTC	CAWSQGVHNEQFF
-	15	TRBJ2-1	TRBV7-2	TRBD2	TGTGCCAGCAGCGATAGCGGGAGCGCCTACAATGAGCAGTTCTTC	CASSDSGSAYNEQFF
-	17	TRBJ2-5	TRBV28	TRBD2	TGTGCCAGCAGTTTAAGTCGACTAGCGACCGGTCAAGAGACCCAGTACTTC	CASSLSRLATGQETQYF
-	15	TRBJ2-1	TRBV2	-	TGTGCCAGCAGTGAGGACCGCTCCTCCTACAATGAGCAGTTCTTC	CASSEDRSSYNEQFF